This T cell receptor (beta chain) was obtained from a study of regulatory T cells in long-lasting Graves disease. Stated time point: newly diagnosed GD, antithyroid drugs for less than 3 months. Isolated PBMC RNA provided the starting material for the TCR library. In building TCR beta libraries, iRepertoire HTBI primers were used together with Arm-PCR of CDR3 regions. TCRdb used MiXCR to reprocess the multiplex PCR reads, holding one entry per CDR3 protein. This sample has some 450,000 distinct CDR3 sequences, with roughly 15% found just once. The V gene end was trimmed by 4 bases and the J gene end by 11 bases; junction bases not matched to a gene: 7. CDR1 ENHRY and CDR2 SYGVKD come from the germline V gene. The CDR3 is 14 amino acids. These records were also assigned to another study, of T cells in Graves' hyperthyroidism and ophthalmopathy.

Sequencing used peripheral blood mononuclear cells (PBMCs), obtained at new diagnosis, from a patient treated with antithyroid drugs. The rearrangement uses TRBV10-3 and TRBJ1-6; 8 bases line up with TRBD1. The source of this sequence is a woman aged 30 to 39 with Graves disease. CDR3 residues: CAISGTGQGTPLHF. CDR3 in DNA: TGTGCCATCAGTGGGACAGGGCAAGGGACACCCCTCCACTTT.